These T cell receptor beta chains were read from a single sample in a study of CD8+ T cells in alopecia areata. Here immunoSEQ multiplex PCR was the method, and the copy in TCRdb shows in-frame clones only, minus some. The sample records a few hundred thousand clones, less than 45% being singletons. This sample comprised CD4+ T cells sorted from blood, obtained between weeks 36 and 40, from a patient treated with tofacitinib. Receptors were obtained from a human donor with alopecia areata. Each CDR3 is given with its conserved first and last residue. The order of the fields is CDR3 length, clone size, V gene, CDR3 protein. Some rows mark clone size as missing; the rest say once, few, many or name a class of expanded clone.

cdr3_length: 15; clone_size: NA; v_call: TRBV12-5; cdr3_aa: CASGSGTEQNYGYTF
cdr3_length: 15; clone_size: few; v_call: TRBV10-3; cdr3_aa: CAISAHGTPDHEQYF
cdr3_length: 14; clone_size: NA; v_call: TRBV7-6; cdr3_aa: CASSPGMSNQPQHF
cdr3_length: 13; clone_size: NA; v_call: TRBV6-6; cdr3_aa: CASSYSNKYEQYF
cdr3_length: 16; clone_size: NA; v_call: TRBV27; cdr3_aa: CASSSRGPIELGELFF
cdr3_length: 18; clone_size: few; v_call: TRBV4-1; cdr3_aa: CASSQEQDRVATNEKLFF
cdr3_length: 16; clone_size: NA; v_call: TRBV15; cdr3_aa: CATSRDRGPYTDTQYF
cdr3_length: 11; clone_size: few; v_call: TRBV30; cdr3_aa: CAWSVSDTQYF
cdr3_length: 15; clone_size: few; v_call: TRBV29-1; cdr3_aa: CSGAPGQRMNYGYTF
cdr3_length: 14; clone_size: NA; v_call: TRBV6-1; cdr3_aa: CASMGVRNTGELFF
cdr3_length: 14; clone_size: few; v_call: TRBV19; cdr3_aa: CASSIDDRTYEQYF
cdr3_length: 12; clone_size: NA; v_call: TRBV7-9; cdr3_aa: CASSSILGRVDF
cdr3_length: 17; clone_size: NA; v_call: TRBV23-1; cdr3_aa: CASSQSARATSTDTQYF
cdr3_length: 16; clone_size: NA; v_call: TRBV15; cdr3_aa: CATSRRTGTGNEKLFF
cdr3_length: 14; clone_size: few; v_call: TRBV10-3; cdr3_aa: CAISRTSGTGEQFF
cdr3_length: 17; clone_size: NA; v_call: TRBV25-1; cdr3_aa: CASSETSGRASEDTQYF
cdr3_length: 17; clone_size: few; v_call: TRBV7-9; cdr3_aa: CASSSGTGGNRRDTQYF
cdr3_length: 14; clone_size: NA; v_call: TRBV28; cdr3_aa: CASKGIGNYNEQFF
cdr3_length: 16; clone_size: many; v_call: TRBV28; cdr3_aa: CASSPWEGQGIHEQFF
cdr3_length: 14; clone_size: NA; v_call: TRBV9; cdr3_aa: CASSVRGEGDTQYF
cdr3_length: 13; clone_size: NA; v_call: TRBV10-1; cdr3_aa: CASSARGVDEQFF
cdr3_length: 15; clone_size: NA; v_call: TRBV7-6; cdr3_aa: CASSAGQGPNEKLFF